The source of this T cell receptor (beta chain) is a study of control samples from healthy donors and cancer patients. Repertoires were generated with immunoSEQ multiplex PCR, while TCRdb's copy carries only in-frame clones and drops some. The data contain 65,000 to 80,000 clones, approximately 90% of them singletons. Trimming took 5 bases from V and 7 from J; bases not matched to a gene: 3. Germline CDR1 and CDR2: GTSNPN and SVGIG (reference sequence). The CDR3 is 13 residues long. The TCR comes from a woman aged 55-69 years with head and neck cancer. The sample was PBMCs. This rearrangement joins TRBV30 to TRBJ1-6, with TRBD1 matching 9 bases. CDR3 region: CAWGDRGNSPLHF. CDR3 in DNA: TGTGCCTGGGGTGACAGGGGGAATTCACCCCTCCACTTT.